This TCR beta chain is from a study of cytomegalovirus exposure and HLA in healthy donors. On the study more broadly: A data release that came early held some 84 million unique TCRs from HLA-typed donors. The study's findings and limits: Several of the most significant clusters were apparently associated with common viral pathogens in a later analysis. Earlier analysis yielded a pattern in which most TCR beta V segments were productive about 87% or about 30% of the time.

Trimming removed 1 base from V and 2 bases from J, with 2 bases in between. Per the germline V gene, CDR1 is MGHDK and CDR2 is SYGVNS. The CDR3 totals 12 residues. On this clone itself: Its antigen is not known.

Primers included in the PCR were 60 Vbeta and 13 Jbeta primers. Using immunoSEQ multiplex PCR, the repertoire was profiled, and TCRdb retains in-frame clones only, with some absent. The data show 150,000 or so clones, approximately 81% seen once. Sequenced material: PBMCs. The clonotype comes from a boy between 2 and 10 years old in good health and CMV-seronegative. This chain links TRBV25-1 with TRBJ1-2; D is unclear. The CDR3: CASSESNYGYTF. The DNA for the CDR3 is TGTGCCAGCAGTGAATCAAACTATGGCTACACCTTC.